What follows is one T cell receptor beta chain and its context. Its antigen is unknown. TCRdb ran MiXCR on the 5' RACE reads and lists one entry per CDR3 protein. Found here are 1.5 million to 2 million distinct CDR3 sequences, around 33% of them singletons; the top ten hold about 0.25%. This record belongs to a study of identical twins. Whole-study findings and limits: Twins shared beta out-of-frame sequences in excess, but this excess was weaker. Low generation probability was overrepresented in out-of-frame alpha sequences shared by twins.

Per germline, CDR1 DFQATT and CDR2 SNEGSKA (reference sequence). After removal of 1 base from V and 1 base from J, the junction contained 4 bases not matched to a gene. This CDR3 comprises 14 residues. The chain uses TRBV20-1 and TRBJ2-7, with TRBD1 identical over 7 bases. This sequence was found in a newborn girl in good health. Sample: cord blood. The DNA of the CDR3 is TGCAGTGCTAGAGCTCCGACAGGGTCCTACGAGCAGTACTTC. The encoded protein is CSARAPTGSYEQYF.